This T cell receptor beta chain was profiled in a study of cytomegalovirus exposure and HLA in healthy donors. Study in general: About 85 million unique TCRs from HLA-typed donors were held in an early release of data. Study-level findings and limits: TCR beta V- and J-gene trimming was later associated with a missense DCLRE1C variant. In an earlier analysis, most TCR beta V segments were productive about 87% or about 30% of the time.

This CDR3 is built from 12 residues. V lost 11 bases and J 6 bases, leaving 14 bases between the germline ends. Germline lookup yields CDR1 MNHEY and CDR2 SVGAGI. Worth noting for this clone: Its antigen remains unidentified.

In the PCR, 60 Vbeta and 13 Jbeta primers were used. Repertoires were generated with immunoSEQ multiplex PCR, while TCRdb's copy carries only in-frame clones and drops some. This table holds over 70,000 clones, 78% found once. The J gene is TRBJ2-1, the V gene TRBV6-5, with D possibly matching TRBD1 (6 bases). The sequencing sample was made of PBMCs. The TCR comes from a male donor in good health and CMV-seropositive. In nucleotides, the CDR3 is TGTGCCTCTAGACGAGGGGGCAATGAGCAGTTCTTC. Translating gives CASRRGGNEQFF.